The 21 T cell receptor beta chains below all came from one sample that was sequenced in a study of blood T cell repertoires in COVID-19. Repertoires were generated with immunoSEQ multiplex PCR, while TCRdb's copy carries only in-frame clones and drops some. The table shows more than 200,000 clones, with approximately 86% occurring only once. The sequencing input was PBMCs or T cells enriched from blood (not recorded which). The origin of the receptors is a woman aged 30 to 39 with acute COVID-19.

The chain carries TRBV28 and TRBJ1-4, with TRBD1 matching 9 bases. CDR1 is MDHEN, CDR2 SYDVKM, per germline. V trimming: 6 bases; J trimming: 4 bases; junction bases outside the gene matches: 6. The CDR3 runs to 15 residues. DNA for the CDR3: TGTGCCAGCAGGCTTTGGGGACAGGGTAATGAAAAACTGTTTTTT. Its translation is CASRLWGQGNEKLFF.

A single count supports this clone. The chain links TRBV5-4 to TRBJ1-2; a weak D match, TRBD1 (5 bases). Germline V gene lookup returns CDR1 SGHNT and CDR2 YYREEE (reference sequence). CDR3 size: 11 residues. The V gene lost 2 bases and the J gene lost 7 bases, with 6 bases spanning the gap. CDR3 DNA sequence: TGTGCCAGCAGCTTCGGGGGTGGCTACACCTTC. As protein: CASSFGGGYTF.

The chain employs TRBV27 and TRBJ1-5; tentative D call: TRBD1 (5 bases). This CDR3 contains 15 residues. The germline V and J ends were trimmed by 5 bases and 5 bases, with 16 bases remaining between them. The germline gives CDR1 MNHEY, CDR2 SMNVEV (reference sequence). CDR3 residues: CASSALSGYDQPQHF. The CDR3 DNA reads TGTGCCAGCAGTGCCTTATCAGGGTATGATCAGCCCCAGCATTTT.

The chain combines TRBV5-6 with TRBJ1-5; possible D gene TRBD1, 5 bases. The CDR3 loop spans 16 amino acids. V lost 0 bases, J lost 3 bases, and 13 bases lay in between. Germline CDR1 is SGHDT and CDR2 is YYEEEE. CDR3 protein: CASSLGLTGSNQPQHF. The CDR3 region has the DNA TGTGCCAGCAGCTTGGGTTTAACAGGATCCAATCAGCCCCAGCATTTT.

This chain joins TRBV7-2 and TRBJ2-3; 11 bases map to TRBD2. The CDR3 spans 17 residues. Germline CDR1 SGHTA, CDR2 FQGNSA. V was pared by 2 bases and J by 2 bases, with 6 bases of the junction left unmatched. Here the CDR3 DNA reads TGTGCCAGCAGCTTACCTCGACTAGCGGGGATCACAGATACGCAGTATTTT. This translates into CASSLPRLAGITDTQYF.

The J gene is TRBJ1-2, the V gene TRBV3-1 (or the pseudogene TRBV3-2); D is perhaps TRBD1 (6 bases). The germline V gene has CDR1 LGHDT and CDR2 YNNKEL (reference sequence). This CDR3 has 16 amino acids. Trimming took 1 base from V and 4 from J, leaving 16 bases between them. The CDR3 loop is CASSQVSPDRVYGYTF. CDR3 nucleotide sequence: TGTGCCAGCAGCCAAGTCTCGCCGGACAGAGTCTATGGCTACACCTTC.

The chain combines TRBV27 with TRBJ2-7, with TRBD1 matching over 7 bases. J gave up 2 bases and V 6 bases, and 4 bases lay outside the gene matches. This CDR3 is 13 amino acids long. Germline CDR1 and CDR2: MNHEY and SMNVEV (reference sequence). The CDR3 loop reads CASRLTGTYEQYF. The CDR3 nucleotides are TGTGCCAGCAGACTGACAGGGACCTACGAGCAGTACTTC.

The rearrangement joins TRBV28 to TRBJ1-2; 7 bases are shared with TRBD1. With V trimmed by 4 bases and J by 7 bases, 6 bases remained unmatched. The CDR3 is made up of 13 amino acids. The germline V gene encodes CDR1 MDHEN and CDR2 SYDVKM. CDR3 sequence reads: CASSSRGRLGYTF. CDR3 bases: TGTGCCAGCAGTTCAAGGGGGCGCCTTGGCTACACCTTC.

The rearrangement uses TRBV5-1 and TRBJ2-1, with D perhaps TRBD1 (6 bases). Germline CDR1 reads SGHRS; CDR2 reads YFSETQ. This CDR3 is built from 14 residues. V shed 1 base and J shed 5 bases, with 10 bases lying between them. CDR3 residues: CASSLQGSDNEQFF. The CDR3, as DNA: TGCGCCAGCAGCTTGCAGGGGTCGGACAATGAGCAGTTCTTC.

This clone has a handful of counts. This chain uses TRBV29-1 with TRBJ2-7, with D possibly being TRBD1 (6 bases). The CDR3 spans 11 residues. Germline assignment: CDR1 SQVTM and CDR2 ANQGSEA. V was pared by 2 bases and J by 5 bases, with 7 bases between. The CDR3 DNA follows: TGCAGCGTTGAATACAGGGACGAGCAGTACTTC. Its translation: CSVEYRDEQYF.

The chain has TRBV11-2 and TRBJ1-1; a possible D gene is TRBD1 (5 bases). V gave up 5 bases and J gave up 1 base, with 17 bases separating them. Germline loops: CDR1 SGHAT, CDR2 FQNNGV. The CDR3 contains 16 residues. This CDR3 is CASSHLGHSSNTEAFF. The CDR3, as DNA: TGTGCCAGCAGCCACCTCGGACATTCTTCGAACACTGAAGCTTTCTTT.

The chain employs TRBV2 and TRBJ2-3; 10 nucleotides match TRBD2. Germline V gene data show CDR1 as SNHLY and CDR2 as FYNNEI. The CDR3 sequence is 15 residues long. V lost 6 bases, J lost 1 base, and 4 bases stayed unmatched. The CDR3 region is CASSGAGGGTDTQYF. The CDR3 DNA sequence: TGTGCCAGCAGCGGAGCGGGGGGGGGCACAGATACGCAGTATTTT. Based on the CDR3 plus reference TRBV2 and TRBJ2-3, the full variable domain is EPEVTQTPSHQVTQMGQEVILRCVPISNHLYFYWYRQILGQKVEFLVSFYNNEISEKSEIFDDQFSVERPDGSNFTLKIRSTKLEDSAMYFCASSGAGGGTDTQYFGPGTRLTVL.

The rearrangement uses TRBV3-1 (or the pseudogene TRBV3-2) and TRBJ1-2; D possibly corresponds to TRBD1 (5 bases). V was cut by 1 base and J by 5 bases, with 11 bases left in between. Germline values: CDR1 LGHDT, CDR2 YNNKEL (reference sequence). The CDR3 totals 14 residues. CDR3 sequence reads: CASSQVGARYGYTF. CDR3 DNA sequence: TGTGCCAGCAGCCAAGTAGGGGCGCGGTATGGCTACACCTTC.

The chain combines TRBV5-4 with TRBJ2-1, with D maybe TRBD2 (6 bases). The length of the CDR3 is 16 residues. Germline V gene sequence: CDR1 SGHNT, CDR2 YYREEE (reference sequence). V dropped 3 bases and J dropped 1 base, with 14 bases sitting between them. Here the CDR3 DNA reads TGTGCCAGCAGCTACCCTCTAGCGACTTCCTACAATGAGCAGTTCTTC. Amino acids: CASSYPLATSYNEQFF.

The genes are TRBV6-6 and TRBJ1-1; D is unresolved. The CDR3 loop spans 13 amino acids. Trimming cost V 5 bases and J 1 base, with 8 bases left between them. The germline V gene encodes CDR1 MNHNY and CDR2 SVGAGI (reference sequence). The CDR3 loop is CASSLGRNTEAFF. Written as DNA, the CDR3 is TGTGCCAGCAGTCTCGGGAGGAACACTGAAGCTTTCTTT.

This clone has only a few counts. The chain recombines TRBV6-1 with TRBJ1-1, with D uncertain. The V gene lost 2 bases and the J gene lost 5 bases, with 6 bases spanning the gap. The germline gives CDR1 MNHNS, CDR2 SASEGT. The CDR3 has 12 amino acids. The CDR3 region has the DNA TGTGCCAGCAGTGAACAGCGAACTGAAGCTTTCTTT. Its translation is CASSEQRTEAFF.

This clone has only one observation. The V and J genes are TRBV27 and TRBJ2-2; perhaps TRBD2 as D (6 bases). The CDR3 totals 18 residues. V shed 6 bases and J shed 6 bases, with 26 bases lying between them. Per the germline V gene, CDR1 is MNHEY and CDR2 is SMNVEV (reference sequence). CDR3 amino acids: CASRGYTKTTWGAGELFF. The CDR3 bases are TGTGCCAGCAGGGGTTACACGAAGACAACCTGGGGGGCCGGGGAGCTGTTTTTT.

This chain uses TRBV18 with TRBJ1-5; no clear D gene. Trimming removed 4 bases at V and 1 base at J, with 5 bases between. Germline assignment: CDR1 KGHSH and CDR2 LQKENI. The CDR3 extends over 13 amino acids. The CDR3 is CASSQLSNQPQHF. CDR3 sequence (DNA): TGTGCCAGCTCACAGCTAAGCAATCAGCCCCAGCATTTT.

The chain combines TRBV28 with TRBJ1-2; 8 bases are shared with TRBD1. In germline, CDR1 is MDHEN, CDR2 SYDVKM. The CDR3 has 13 residues. The V segment lost 4 bases and the J segment 8 bases; nucleotides outside the gene matches: 6. CDR3 sequence (DNA): TGTGCCAGCAGTTATACAGGGGGGAGAGGCTACACCTTC. It specifies CASSYTGGRGYTF.

This clone was seen more than once but under ten times. The rearrangement links TRBV3-1 (or the pseudogene TRBV3-2) to TRBJ2-1; no definite D call. Trimming left V 1 base short and J 10 bases short, with 11 bases between. The length of the CDR3 is 13 residues. CDR1 is LGHDT and CDR2 is YNNKEL in the germline V gene (reference sequence). CDR3 residues: CASSQGERTEQFF. CDR3 DNA sequence: TGTGCCAGCAGCCAAGGTGAGCGAACAGAGCAGTTCTTC.

The chain couples TRBV28 to TRBJ1-4, with D unclear. The CDR3 has 15 amino acids. The V gene lost 5 bases and the J gene lost 8 bases, with 18 bases spanning the gap. Germline V gene sequence: CDR1 MDHEN, CDR2 SYDVKM. The CDR3 sequence is CASSRPTQSGEKLFF. The CDR3 nucleotides are TGTGCCAGCAGTCGGCCGACACAATCTGGGGAAAAACTGTTTTTT.